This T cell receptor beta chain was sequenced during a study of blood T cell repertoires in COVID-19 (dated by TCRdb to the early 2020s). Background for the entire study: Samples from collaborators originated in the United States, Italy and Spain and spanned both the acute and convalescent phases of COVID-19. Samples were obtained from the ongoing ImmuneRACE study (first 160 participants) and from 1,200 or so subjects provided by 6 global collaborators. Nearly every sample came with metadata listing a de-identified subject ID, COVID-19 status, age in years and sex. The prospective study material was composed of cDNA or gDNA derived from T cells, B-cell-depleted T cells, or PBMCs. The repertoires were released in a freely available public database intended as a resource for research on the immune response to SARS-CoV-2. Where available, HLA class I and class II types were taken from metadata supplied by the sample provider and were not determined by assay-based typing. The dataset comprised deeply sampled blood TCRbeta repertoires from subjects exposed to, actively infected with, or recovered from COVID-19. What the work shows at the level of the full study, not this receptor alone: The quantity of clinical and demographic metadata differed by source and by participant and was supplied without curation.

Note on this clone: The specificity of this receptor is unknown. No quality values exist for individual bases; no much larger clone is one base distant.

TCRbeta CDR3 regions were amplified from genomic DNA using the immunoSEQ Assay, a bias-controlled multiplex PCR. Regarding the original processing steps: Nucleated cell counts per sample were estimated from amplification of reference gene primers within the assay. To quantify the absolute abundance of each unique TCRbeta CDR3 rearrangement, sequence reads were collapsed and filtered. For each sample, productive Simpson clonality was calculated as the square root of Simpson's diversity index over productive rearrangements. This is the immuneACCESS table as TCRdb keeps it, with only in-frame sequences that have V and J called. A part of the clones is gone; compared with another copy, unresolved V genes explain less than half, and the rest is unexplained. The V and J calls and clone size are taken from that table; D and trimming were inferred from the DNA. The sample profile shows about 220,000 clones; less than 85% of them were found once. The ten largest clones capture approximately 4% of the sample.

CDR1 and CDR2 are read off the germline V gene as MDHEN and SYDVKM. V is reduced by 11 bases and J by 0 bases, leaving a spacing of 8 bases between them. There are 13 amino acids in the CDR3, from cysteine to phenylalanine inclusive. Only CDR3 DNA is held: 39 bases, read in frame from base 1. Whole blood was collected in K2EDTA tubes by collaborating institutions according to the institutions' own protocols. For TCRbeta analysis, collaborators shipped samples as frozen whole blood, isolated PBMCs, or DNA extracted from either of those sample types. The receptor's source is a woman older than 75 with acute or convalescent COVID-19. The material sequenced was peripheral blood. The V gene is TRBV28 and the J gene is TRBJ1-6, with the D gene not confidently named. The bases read TGTGCCCACGGGAGCTCCTATAATTCACCCCTCCACTTT. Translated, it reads CAHGSSYNSPLHF. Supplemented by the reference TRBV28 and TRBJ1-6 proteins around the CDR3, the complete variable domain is DVKVTQSSRYLVKRTGEKVFLECVQDMDHENMFWYRQDPGLGLRLIYFSYDVKMKEKGDIPEGYSVSREKKERFSLILESASTNQTSMYLCAHGSSYNSPLHFGNGTRLTVT.